The 16 T cell receptor beta chains in this list originate from one sample, sequenced in a study of T-cell reconstitution after alpha-beta-depleted transplantation in children. For TCRbeta, the library was prepared with unique molecular identifiers. TCRdb re-called the PCR reads through MiXCR, storing one row per CDR3 protein. The sample has over 550,000 distinct CDR3 sequences; more than 9% are singletons. This specimen consisted of PBMCs from the stem cell graft donor, obtained from the stem cell graft. The receptors were gathered from a human donor who donated a stem cell graft to a child with acute myeloid leukemia.

Many counts were recorded for this clonotype. This chain uses TRBV29-1 with TRBJ2-1; D call uncertain. With 4 bases removed from V and 6 bases from J, the gap between germline ends came to 4 bases. Germline lookup yields CDR1 SQVTM and CDR2 ANQGSEA. The CDR3 spans 10 residues. The CDR3 DNA is TGCAGCGTTGGAGGCAATGAGCAGTTCTTC. Amino acids: CSVGGNEQFF.

The chain has TRBV5-6 and TRBJ2-7, with D perhaps TRBD1 (5 bases). Germline V gives CDR1 SGHDT, CDR2 YYEEEE. This CDR3 comprises 14 residues. Trimming removed 2 bases from V and 5 bases from J, with 14 bases in between. In DNA, the CDR3 is TGTGCCAGCAGCTTCGCAGGGTCCACCAACGAGCAGTACTTC. The encoded protein is CASSFAGSTNEQYF.

The sample holds one count of this clonotype. A much larger clone differs from this one at a single base, so this may be a read error. The chain is built from TRBV29-1 and TRBJ2-7; TRBD1 might be the D (5 bases). Trimming took 6 bases from V and 3 from J, leaving 21 bases between them. CDR3 length: 15 amino acids. Germline loops: CDR1 SQVTM, CDR2 ANQGSEA. The CDR3 sequence is CSVATSFRGNYEQYF. CDR3 in DNA: TGCAGCGTAGCTACATCCTTTAGGGGCAACTACGAGCAGTACTTC.

Ten or more counts support this clonotype. The rearrangement links TRBV9 to TRBJ2-2; D is perhaps TRBD2 (6 bases). V lost 2 bases to trimming and J lost 6 bases, with 17 bases between them. CDR3 length equals 16 residues. CDR1 and CDR2 from the germline V gene are SGDLS and YYNGEE. CDR3 residues: CASSVPGTYLSGELFF. CDR3 in DNA: TGTGCCAGCAGCGTTCCCGGGACTTACCTCTCCGGGGAGCTGTTTTTT.

This clonotype came up a few times. The chain uses TRBV7-8 and TRBJ1-1, with D perhaps matching TRBD1 (6 bases). The CDR3 consists of 14 residues. Germline V gene sequence: CDR1 SGHVS, CDR2 FQNEAQ. The V end was cut by 2 bases, the J end by 4 bases, with 11 bases between. In DNA form, the CDR3 reads TGTGCCAGCAGCTTAACAGGGTTCGTCACTGAAGCTTTCTTT. Translating it yields CASSLTGFVTEAFF.

This clonotype came up a few times. This chain uses TRBV30 with TRBJ1-1; no clear D. Germline CDR1 is GTSNPN and CDR2 is SVGIG (reference sequence). The CDR3 length is 12 residues. The V and J ends lost 2 bases and 4 bases respectively, with 8 bases between them. The CDR3 sequence: CAWSLWGTEAFF. The CDR3 DNA is TGTGCCTGGAGTCTCTGGGGCACTGAAGCTTTCTTT.

This clonotype was recorded at least ten times. This rearrangement joins TRBV12-3 or TRBV12-4 to TRBJ2-7; D unclear. V was pared by 1 base and J by 2 bases, with 6 bases between. This CDR3 spans 13 amino acids. The CDR3 spells CASSLGVPYEQYF. The CDR3 DNA reads as TGTGCCAGCAGTTTAGGGGTCCCCTACGAGCAGTACTTC.

The V gene is TRBV24-1, the J gene TRBJ2-5; D gene unclear. CDR1 is KGHDR, CDR2 SFDVKD, per germline. With 4 bases removed from V and 5 bases from J, the gap between germline ends came to 13 bases. The CDR3 has 14 residues. The CDR3 here is CATSESPSRETQYF. The CDR3 nucleotides read TGTGCCACCAGTGAGTCTCCAAGCAGGGAGACCCAGTACTTC.

V usage is TRBV5-1 and J usage is TRBJ2-1; 10 positions agree with TRBD2. Per the germline V gene, CDR1 is SGHRS and CDR2 is YFSETQ. The CDR3 extends over 14 amino acids. The V gene end was trimmed by 4 bases and the J gene end by 10 bases; junction bases not matched to a gene: 8. The CDR3 sequence is CASSPEFSGREQFF. Written as DNA, the CDR3 is TGCGCCAGCAGCCCTGAGTTTAGCGGGAGGGAGCAGTTCTTC.

The chain employs TRBV20-1 and TRBJ2-1; 12 nucleotides align to TRBD2. V lost 5 bases to trimming and J lost 2 bases; unmatched junction nucleotides: 1. There are 14 residues in the CDR3. The germline CDR1 and CDR2 sequences are DFQATT and SNEGSKA (reference sequence). The DNA for the CDR3 is TGCAGTGCTGCTAGCGGGAGGGCCTACAATGAGCAGTTCTTC. Translating gives CSAASGRAYNEQFF.

This clonotype was counted ten times or more. This rearrangement joins TRBV7-2 to TRBJ1-1; tentative D call: TRBD1 (5 bases). Germline-derived CDR1 and CDR2 are SGHTA and FQGNSA. The CDR3 runs 14 residues. Trimming stripped 3 bases from V and 5 bases from J, with 13 bases between. The CDR3 here is CASSLAGRGTEAFF. In nucleotides, the CDR3 is TGTGCCAGCAGCTTGGCAGGGAGAGGGACTGAAGCTTTCTTT.

In its sample, this clonotype was seen a few times. The CDR3 is CASREGGNTGELFF. The CDR3, as DNA: TGTGCCAGCAGGGAGGGGGGGAACACCGGGGAGCTGTTTTTT. This chain uses TRBV11-2 with TRBJ2-2; D tentatively reads TRBD1 or TRBD2 (6 bases each). V was clipped by 6 bases and J by 1 base, with 9 bases between them. The length of the CDR3 is 14 residues. CDR1 and CDR2 (germline): SGHAT, FQNNGV.

A few counts support this clonotype. V gene TRBV20-1 combines with J gene TRBJ2-1; 10 nucleotides match TRBD1. From germline, CDR1 is DFQATT and CDR2 SNEGSKA (reference sequence). The CDR3 spans 14 residues. V shed 2 bases, J shed 12 bases, and the junction held 10 bases outside the gene matches. CDR3 sequence: CSARPGTGDVVQFF. The CDR3 region has the DNA TGCAGTGCTAGACCCGGGACAGGGGATGTAGTGCAGTTCTTC.

This clonotype was detected many times. The genes are TRBV20-1 and TRBJ2-1; D not resolved. The germline V gene encodes CDR1 DFQATT and CDR2 SNEGSKA (reference sequence). CDR3 length: 12 residues. Trimming stripped 7 bases from V and 0 bases from J, with 7 bases between. CDR3 sequence reads: CSEGSSYNEQFF. The CDR3 bases are TGCAGTGAGGGAAGCTCCTACAATGAGCAGTTCTTC.

The sample holds many counts of this clonotype. The chain joins TRBV6-1 to TRBJ1-1, with D hard to call. CDR1 MNHNS and CDR2 SASEGT come from the germline V gene. Between the trimmed V and J ends, which lost 7 bases and 7 bases, there was a span of 25 bases. The CDR3 is 16 residues long. In DNA, the CDR3 is TGTGCCAGCAATCCACCGGGAAGGAGTGATTACGGTGAAGCTTTCTTT. Protein product: CASNPPGRSDYGEAFF.

The chain links TRBV7-8 to TRBJ2-7; D might be TRBD2 (5 bases). Between the trimmed V and J ends, which lost 7 bases and 2 bases, there was a span of 18 bases. Germline CDR1 and CDR2: SGHVS and FQNEAQ. The CDR3 loop spans 15 amino acids. The CDR3 is CASTSGLVATYEQYF. The CDR3 DNA follows: TGTGCCAGCACCTCCGGACTGGTTGCCACCTACGAGCAGTACTTC.